Listed here are 21 T cell receptor beta chains from one sample, sequenced in a study of neurological immune-mediated disorders. TCRdb reprocessed the 5' RACE reads via MiXCR and lists one record per CDR3 protein. Of more than 60,000 distinct CDR3 sequences in the sample, 3.5% to 4.5% were seen once. The sample was PBMCs. The receptor set was obtained from a woman in her fifties or sixties with multiple sclerosis.

This clonotype was counted ten times or more. The chain has TRBV5-1 and TRBJ2-7, with TRBD2 matching 12 bases. Trimming removed 0 bases from V and 0 bases from J; junction bases left unmatched: 4. Germline CDR1 and CDR2: SGHRS and YFSETQ. The CDR3 has 17 amino acids. The CDR3 region is CASSLGASGRDSYEQYF. The CDR3, as DNA: TGCGCCAGCAGCTTGGGGGCTAGCGGGAGGGACTCCTACGAGCAGTACTTC.

This clonotype was recorded at least ten times. One junction end does not reproduce the germline sequence, and a read error may be involved. V usage is TRBV3-1 and J usage is TRBJ2-4; D is undetermined. The V gene's germline CDR1 is LGHDT and CDR2 YNNKEL (reference sequence). CDR3 length equals 11 residues. CDR3 residues: CASSQDGPRVF. CDR3 nucleotide sequence: TGTGCCAGCAGCCAAGATGGGCCCCGGGTTTTC. The full variable domain, completed using reference TRBV3-1 and TRBJ2-4, is DTAVSQTPKYLVTQMGNDKSIKCEQNLGHDTMYWYKQDSKKFLKIMFSYNNKELIINETVPNRFSPKSPDKAHLNLHINSLELGDSAVYFCASSQDGPRVFGAGTRLSVL.

At least ten counts were recorded for this clonotype. V and J are TRBV6-2 or TRBV6-3 and TRBJ2-1; D is possibly TRBD2 (6 bases). The CDR3 loop spans 13 amino acids. V lost 8 bases, J lost 3 bases, and 11 bases lay in between. CDR1 and CDR2 from the germline V gene are MNHEY and SVGEGT. The CDR3 spells CASVHSGYNEQFF. The CDR3 nucleotides are TGTGCCAGCGTACATAGCGGCTACAATGAGCAGTTCTTC.

The sample holds many counts of this clonotype. The chain combines TRBV5-1 with TRBJ2-5, with a possible D match to TRBD1 (6 bases). The germline gives CDR1 SGHRS, CDR2 YFSETQ. Trimming took 1 base from V and 2 from J, leaving 15 bases between them. CDR3 size: 16 residues. CDR3 nucleotide sequence: TGCGCCAGCAGCTTGAGCCGGGACATTCAACAAGAGACCCAGTACTTC. This codes for CASSLSRDIQQETQYF.

This clonotype occurred many times. The rearrangement uses TRBV29-1 and TRBJ2-1; 9 nucleotides line up with TRBD2. The CDR3 totals 12 residues. CDR1 is SQVTM, CDR2 ANQGSEA, per germline. V shed 7 bases, J shed 2 bases, and the junction held 0 bases outside the gene matches. The CDR3 DNA is TGCAGCGGGACTAGCGCCTACAATGAGCAGTTCTTC. Protein sequence: CSGTSAYNEQFF.

This clonotype came up a few times. The junction departs from the called germline gene at one end, perhaps through a read error. The chain joins TRBV6-6 to TRBJ2-6; D is perhaps TRBD1 (7 bases). Germline V lookup: CDR1 MNHNY, CDR2 SVGAGI (reference sequence). The CDR3 has 19 amino acids. Written as DNA, the CDR3 is TGTGCCAGCAGTTACTCGAGGCCCAGGGGGGATTCTGGGGCCAAAGTCCTGACTTTC. Protein sequence: CASSYSRPRGDSGAKVLTF.

There are a few counts of this clonotype. The rearrangement joins TRBV5-6 to TRBJ1-6, with 9 positions matching TRBD1. CDR3 length: 17 residues. Unmatched junction bases numbered 6, after V lost 1 base and J lost 4 bases. Germline V gives CDR1 SGHDT, CDR2 YYEEEE. The CDR3 reads CASSLWSGQGYNSPLHF. Here the CDR3 DNA reads TGTGCCAGCAGCTTGTGGTCGGGACAGGGTTATAATTCACCCCTCCACTTT.

There are many counts of this clonotype. V and J are TRBV12-3 or TRBV12-4 and TRBJ2-7, with D unresolved. The CDR3 has 13 residues. V shed 2 bases and J shed 0 bases, with 5 bases lying between them. DNA of the CDR3: TGTGCCAGCAGTTTAATAGCCTCCTACGAGCAGTACTTC. Protein sequence: CASSLIASYEQYF.

This clonotype has a count of ten or more. The V and J genes are TRBV20-1 and TRBJ2-5; no clear D gene. The CDR3 contains 14 residues. From germline, CDR1 is DFQATT and CDR2 SNEGSKA (reference sequence). Between the trimmed V and J ends, which lost 4 bases and 5 bases, there was a span of 17 bases. CDR3 amino acids: CSANAQRVSETQYF. In nucleotides, the CDR3 is TGCAGTGCTAACGCCCAGAGAGTTTCGGAGACCCAGTACTTC.

This clonotype was counted at least ten times. The chain recombines TRBV20-1 with TRBJ1-5; no firm D call. The CDR3 has 14 residues. V lost 3 bases and J lost 3, with 12 bases in between. Germline CDR1 DFQATT, CDR2 SNEGSKA (reference sequence). CDR3 residues: CSARIPGNNQPQHF. The CDR3 DNA reads TGCAGTGCTAGGATTCCGGGTAACAATCAGCCCCAGCATTTT.

This clonotype was found many times. This rearrangement joins TRBV27 to TRBJ1-2; D is unclear. The CDR3 is 13 amino acids. Trimming left V 5 bases short and J 4 bases short, with 11 bases between. Looked up from germline, CDR1 is MNHEY and CDR2 is SMNVEV (reference sequence). The DNA of the CDR3 is TGTGCCAGCAGTCCCACCCACCTCTATGGCTACACCTTC. This codes for CASSPTHLYGYTF.

This clonotype was counted many times. The chain is built from TRBV10-3 and TRBJ2-1; maybe TRBD1 (5 bases). The V gene lost 0 bases and the J gene lost 0 bases, with 6 bases spanning the gap. Looked up from germline, CDR1 is ENHRY and CDR2 is SYGVKD. The CDR3 is made up of 15 amino acids. Written as DNA, the CDR3 is TGTGCCATCAGTGAGTCCAGGGCCTCCTACAATGAGCAGTTCTTC. Amino acid sequence: CAISESRASYNEQFF.

This clonotype has just a few counts. This chain links TRBV6-2 or TRBV6-3 with TRBJ2-2; D not resolved. Germline V CDR1 and CDR2: MNHEY, SVGEGT. The CDR3 spans 13 residues. Trimming shortened V by 10 bases and J by 8 bases, and 17 bases separated the two germline ends. The CDR3 bases are TGTGCCATATCAGCTTTGCCCGTGGGGGAGCTGTTTTTT. Amino acids: CAISALPVGELFF.

This clonotype was recorded many times. The chain has TRBV20-1 and TRBJ2-5; 7 bases map to TRBD1. V was pared by 6 bases and J by 4 bases, with 5 bases of the junction left unmatched. The CDR3 contains 12 residues. Germline lookup yields CDR1 DFQATT and CDR2 SNEGSKA (reference sequence). CDR3 sequence: CSAPTGRETQYF. The CDR3 coding sequence is TGCAGTGCGCCGACAGGGCGAGAGACCCAGTACTTC.

This clonotype was recorded many times. J is TRBJ2-2 and V is TRBV28; 8 nucleotides align to TRBD2. The CDR3 spans 13 residues. The germline gives CDR1 MDHEN, CDR2 SYDVKM. CDR3 bases: TGTGTCTCGCAGCGGGAGATCGCCGGGGAGCTGTTTTTT. Protein sequence: CVSQREIAGELFF.

This clonotype was detected many times. The chain recombines TRBV7-2 with TRBJ1-5, with D unclear. In germline, CDR1 is SGHTA, CDR2 FQGNSA. V gave up 5 bases and J gave up 3 bases, with 8 bases separating them. The CDR3 has 13 residues. The CDR3 sequence is CASSPSANQPQHF. Here the CDR3 DNA reads TGTGCCAGCAGCCCTTCGGCCAATCAGCCCCAGCATTTT.

At least ten counts were recorded for this clonotype. The chain has TRBV7-2 and TRBJ2-6; 13 bases agree with TRBD2. The CDR3 is 17 amino acids. J gave up 2 bases and V 4 bases, and 2 bases lay outside the gene matches. The V gene's germline CDR1 is SGHTA and CDR2 FQGNSA. As DNA, the CDR3 is TGTGCCAGCAGCTCGACTAGCGGGAGGCCTGGGGCCAACGTCCTGACTTTC. It yields the protein CASSSTSGRPGANVLTF. The full variable domain, its missing parts supplied by reference TRBV7-2 and TRBJ2-6, is GAGVSQSPSNKVTEKGKDVELRCDPISGHTALYWYRQSLGQGLEFLIYFQGNSAPDKSGLPSDRFSAERTGGSVSTLTIQRTQQEDSAVYLCASSSTSGRPGANVLTFGAGSRLTVL.

In its sample, this clonotype was seen many times. The chain couples TRBV5-1 to TRBJ2-7; 12 bases are a match to TRBD2. Germline V CDR1 and CDR2: SGHRS, YFSETQ. This CDR3 spans 14 amino acids. J was trimmed by 3 bases and V by 4 bases; bases with no gene match: 2. CDR3 in DNA: TGCGCCAGCAGCCGGACTAGCGGGAACTACGAGCAGTACTTC. Its protein product is CASSRTSGNYEQYF.

This clonotype was observed at least ten times. J is TRBJ2-1 and V is TRBV20-1; 14 bases align to TRBD2. Germline CDR1 DFQATT, CDR2 SNEGSKA (reference sequence). V was pared by 3 bases and J by 9 bases, with 7 bases of the junction left unmatched. This CDR3 region has 15 residues. CDR3 sequence (DNA): TGCAGTGCTAGCGTTGGGACTAGCGGGAGTGTTGAGCAGTTCTTC. Residues: CSASVGTSGSVEQFF.

This clonotype counts as medium-sized. The J gene is TRBJ1-1, the V gene TRBV7-9; no clear D. The germline CDR1 and CDR2 sequences are SEHNR and FQNEAQ (reference sequence). The CDR3 sequence is 13 residues long. V gave up 5 bases and J gave up 10 bases, with 17 bases separating them. The chain's CDR3 is CASSQPREPPAFF. Written as DNA, the CDR3 is TGTGCCAGCAGCCAACCCCGGGAGCCTCCAGCTTTCTTT.

This clonotype was counted many times. V usage is TRBV3-1 and J usage is TRBJ1-2; possibly TRBD1 for D (6 bases). Germline assignment: CDR1 LGHDT and CDR2 YNNKEL (reference sequence). V was trimmed by 1 base and J by 8 bases, leaving 14 bases between them. The CDR3 covers 14 residues. CDR3 coding DNA: TGTGCCAGCAGCCAAGGAGGACAGCGCGGAGGCTACACCTTC. Protein product: CASSQGGQRGGYTF.